The 13 T cell receptor beta chains below come from one sample, sequenced in a study of blood T cells in healthy people across ages. A J-beta primer mix and a sample-barcoded 5' primer were used in a second PCR of about 7 to 12 cycles. TCRdb re-called the 5' RACE reads through MiXCR, storing one row per CDR3 protein. The table lists over a million distinct CDR3 sequences, around 45% of them singletons. Specimen: blood. Receptor source: a woman aged 55 to 70 in good health.

This clonotype was picked up a small number of times. The gene calls are TRBV29-1 and TRBJ2-3; D assignment may be TRBD1 or TRBD2 (7 bases each). CDR3 length: 13 amino acids. Per germline, CDR1 SQVTM and CDR2 ANQGSEA. V shed 3 bases and J shed 6 bases, with 13 bases lying between them. The CDR3: CSVDFQGGDTQYF. The CDR3 DNA follows: TGCAGCGTTGATTTTCAGGGGGGGGATACGCAGTATTTT.

J is TRBJ2-1 and V is TRBV29-1; D unclear. CDR3 length: 11 residues. In germline, CDR1 is SQVTM, CDR2 ANQGSEA. The ends were cut back, 7 bases at V and 6 bases at J, with 10 bases in the middle. For the CDR3, the DNA is TGCAGCGGGAAGTTAGGCAATGAGCAGTTCTTC. Translated: CSGKLGNEQFF.

The chain is built from TRBV5-6 and TRBJ2-7; 7 positions match TRBD2. J gave up 4 bases and V 7 bases, and 14 bases lay outside the gene matches. The CDR3 sequence is 15 residues long. Per germline, CDR1 SGHDT and CDR2 YYEEEE. CDR3: CASAISGRGRYEQYF. In nucleotides, the CDR3 is TGTGCCAGCGCCATTTCAGGGAGGGGCAGATACGAGCAGTACTTC.

The chain is built from TRBV20-1 and TRBJ2-3; tentative D call: TRBD2 (5 bases). The CDR3 loop spans 14 amino acids. Trimming took 3 bases from V and 1 from J, leaving 11 bases between them. The germline gives CDR1 DFQATT, CDR2 SNEGSKA (reference sequence). The CDR3 sequence is CSASRGLGTDTQYF. DNA for the CDR3: TGCAGTGCTAGCAGAGGGTTAGGCACAGATACGCAGTATTTT.

This clonotype was observed a handful of times. The CDR3 loop reads CSALASLAKNIQYF. CDR3 nucleotides: TGCAGTGCCCTAGCGAGTCTGGCCAAAAACATTCAGTACTTC. The V gene is TRBV20-1, the J gene TRBJ2-4; maybe TRBD2 (6 bases). Germline CDR1 and CDR2: DFQATT and SNEGSKA (reference sequence). The CDR3 has 14 amino acids. V was cut by 6 bases and J by 1 base, with 13 bases left in between.

This clonotype was seen a handful of times. The chain carries TRBV7-3 and TRBJ2-1; the D gene could be TRBD1 or TRBD2 (6 bases each). Trimming left V 1 base short and J 9 bases short, with 19 bases between. Germline V gives CDR1 SGHTA, CDR2 FQGTGA. CDR3 size: 16 residues. The CDR3 DNA reads TGTGCCAGCAGCTTAATGGGTTCGGCGGAGGGGGGTGAGCAGTTCTTC. Amino acids: CASSLMGSAEGGEQFF.

This rearrangement joins TRBV20-1 to TRBJ2-5; D remains unclear. Trimming pared 8 bases from V and 4 bases from J, leaving 14 bases between. The germline gives CDR1 DFQATT, CDR2 SNEGSKA (reference sequence). The CDR3 covers 12 residues. CDR3 loop: CSSKDKGETQYF. As DNA, the CDR3 is TGCAGTAGTAAAGACAAGGGAGAGACCCAGTACTTC.

Only a few counts were recorded for this clonotype. The V call is TRBV18, the J call TRBJ2-1; D possibly corresponds to TRBD2 (5 bases). Germline values: CDR1 KGHSH, CDR2 LQKENI. The CDR3 sequence is 15 residues long. The V end lost 3 bases, the J end lost 6 bases, and 15 bases lay between the germline ends. The CDR3 DNA reads as TGTGCCAGCTCACCCCGCACTAGGAACGGCAATGAGCAGTTCTTC. Residues: CASSPRTRNGNEQFF. The full variable domain, rest sourced from reference TRBV18 and TRBJ2-1, is NAGVMQNPRHLVRRRGQEARLRCSPMKGHSHVYWYRQLPEEGLKFMVYLQKENIIDESGMPKERFSAEFPKEGPSILRIQQVVRGDSAAYFCASSPRTRNGNEQFFGPGTRLTVL.

The chain couples TRBV15 to TRBJ2-3; TRBD1 matches at 11 bases. J lost 4 bases, V lost 5 bases, and 5 bases had no gene match. From germline, CDR1 is LNHNV and CDR2 YYDKDF (reference sequence). The CDR3 is made up of 15 amino acids. CDR3 bases: TGTGCCACCAGCCTAGGGACAGGGGGTCCAGATACGCAGTATTTT. Translated: CATSLGTGGPDTQYF. Together with reference TRBV15 and TRBJ2-3, the CDR3 gives the full variable domain: DAMVIQNPRYQVTQFGKPVTLSCSQTLNHNVMYWYQQKSSQAPKLLFHYYDKDFNNEADTPDNFQSRRPNTSFCFLDIRSPGLGDTAMYLCATSLGTGGPDTQYFGPGTRLTVL.

V is TRBV6-2 or TRBV6-3 and J is TRBJ2-4, with D possibly matching TRBD2 (6 bases). The CDR3 length is 16 residues. Per germline, CDR1 MNHEY and CDR2 SVGEGT. The V end was cut by 6 bases, the J end by 0 bases, with 15 bases between. The CDR3 DNA sequence: TGTGCCAGCAGAGAGCGGCCGGGACTAGCCAAAAACATTCAGTACTTC. Its translation is CASRERPGLAKNIQYF.

This chain uses TRBV5-1 with TRBJ1-1; D may be TRBD1 (6 bases). The CDR3 runs to 15 residues. V gave up 3 bases and J gave up 1 base, with 13 bases separating them. Germline CDR1 reads SGHRS; CDR2 reads YFSETQ. The CDR3 region is CASSWSTGSNTEAFF. In nucleotides, the CDR3 is TGCGCCAGCAGCTGGTCGACAGGTTCGAACACTGAAGCTTTCTTT.

This clonotype has just a few counts. The gene calls are TRBV15 and TRBJ1-5, with D maybe TRBD1 (5 bases). Trimming left V 6 bases short and J 6 bases short, with 15 bases between. Germline-derived CDR1 and CDR2 are LNHNV and YYDKDF (reference sequence). This CDR3 contains 14 residues. CDR3 DNA sequence: TGTGCCACCAGTGGGGGAAGCGAAGGTCAGCCCCAGCATTTT. Translating it yields CATSGGSEGQPQHF.

The chain is built from TRBV6-2 or TRBV6-3 and TRBJ1-2; no reliable D call. CDR3 length equals 15 residues. CDR1 and CDR2 from the germline V gene are MNHEY and SVGEGT. V was pared by 0 bases and J by 0 bases, with 8 bases between. The DNA for the CDR3 is TGTGCCAGCAGTTACTCGCTGTCGCCTAACTATGGCTACACCTTC. This codes for CASSYSLSPNYGYTF.